This record concerns one T cell receptor beta chain sequence. Other DNA sequences from this sample encode an identical CDR3 as well. TCRdb's table, derived via immunoSEQ multiplex PCR, lists solely in-frame clones and lacks some. This sample has over 1.5 million clones, with approximately 98% found just once. Trimming stripped 2 bases from V and 2 bases from J, with 10 bases between. Germline CDR1 is MNHEY and CDR2 is SVGAGI. This CDR3 contains 15 residues. These data belong to a study of shared clonotypes between healthy human individuals. The sequence was obtained from a young man in good health. Sample: naive CD4+ T cells sorted from blood. Specified subset: CD45RA+ positively selected. The genes are TRBV6-5 and TRBJ1-3; D is unclear. CDR3 DNA sequence: TGTGCCAGCAGTTACAGTGCTGGGACTGGAAACACCATATATTTT. Translating gives CASSYSAGTGNTIYF.